These 8 T cell receptor beta chains were sequenced from one sample in a study of CD8+ T cells in alopecia areata (dated by TCRdb to the late 2010s). This specimen's time point label, interpreted: baseline before oral tofacitinib. The library was obtained by the immunoSEQ multiplex PCR assay. To provide template for TCR sequencing, every sample had RNA extracted and reverse transcribed into cDNA. TCRdb holds this immuneACCESS table with in-frame rearrangements only. Some clones are missing; in checked studies, unresolved V genes explain under half, and the rest has no known cause. This sample holds roughly 140,000 clones; approximately 51% were observed only once. The top ten constitute around 1% of the sample. Sequenced material: CD4+ T cells sorted from blood, taken at week 0. The receptors were gathered from a human donor with alopecia areata.

This clone was recorded once. The chain employs TRBV2 and TRBJ2-4; D gene uncertain. Trimming took 11 bases from V and 5 from J, leaving 10 bases between them. This CDR3 region has 11 residues. The germline V gene encodes CDR1 SNHLY and CDR2 FYNNEI. In DNA, the CDR3 is TGTGCCTGGGCAGGCGAAAACATTCAGTACTTC. It codes for CAWAGENIQYF.

The sample holds a few counts of this clone. The CDR3 nucleotides read TGTGCCAGCACCCATGGGCCAGGTTTAATTGGGAAAGAGACCCAGTACTTC. It codes for CASTHGPGLIGKETQYF. V is TRBV7-8 and J is TRBJ2-5; no clear D. V was cut by 7 bases and J by 3 bases, with 24 bases left in between. The CDR3 is 17 residues long. Per the germline V gene, CDR1 is SGHVS and CDR2 is FQNEAQ.

The chain joins TRBV15 to TRBJ2-2; 7 nucleotides align to TRBD2. This CDR3 comprises 16 residues. Germline assignment: CDR1 LNHNV and CDR2 YYDKDF (reference sequence). The V gene end was trimmed by 1 base and the J gene end by 1 base; junction bases not matched to a gene: 3. The CDR3 sequence: CATSRGLAENTGELFF. In nucleotides, the CDR3 is TGTGCCACCAGCAGAGGCCTAGCGGAGAACACCGGGGAGCTGTTTTTT.

The rearrangement links TRBV29-1 to TRBJ2-5, with D perhaps matching TRBD1 or TRBD2 (5 bases each). V was pared by 2 bases and J by 5 bases, with 12 bases between. Germline CDR1 reads SQVTM; CDR2 reads ANQGSEA. CDR3 length: 13 residues. CDR3 loop: CSVERGPSETQYF. Written as DNA, the CDR3 is TGCAGCGTTGAACGGGGCCCATCGGAGACCCAGTACTTC.

This clone was counted only a few times. This chain uses TRBV29-1 with TRBJ2-7; D remains unclear. The CDR3 contains 13 residues. CDR1 SQVTM and CDR2 ANQGSEA come from the germline V gene. Trimming pared 1 base from V and 3 bases from J, leaving 10 bases between. The DNA of the CDR3 is TGCAGCGTTGAAGCCCCTAATAGCTACGAGCAGTACTTC. This gives the protein CSVEAPNSYEQYF.

This clone was observed once. The chain has TRBV15 and TRBJ1-1; TRBD1 matches 10 bases. Germline V lookup: CDR1 LNHNV, CDR2 YYDKDF (reference sequence). With 9 bases clipped from V and 1 base from J, the junction kept 8 bases outside the gene matches. This CDR3 contains 15 residues. CDR3 residues: CATAGTGAENTEAFF. CDR3 coding DNA: TGTGCCACTGCCGGGACAGGGGCTGAGAACACTGAAGCTTTCTTT.

The chain carries TRBV30 and TRBJ2-5; 12 bases are a match to TRBD2. Germline lookup yields CDR1 GTSNPN and CDR2 SVGIG (reference sequence). V lost 4 bases to trimming and J lost 5 bases; unmatched junction nucleotides: 11. The CDR3 runs 16 residues. CDR3 in amino acids: CAWKRLAGEERETQYF. CDR3 coding DNA: TGTGCCTGGAAGAGACTAGCGGGAGAGGAAAGGGAGACCCAGTACTTC.

The rearrangement uses TRBV30 and TRBJ2-1; D gene unclear. V lost 0 bases to trimming and J lost 8 bases, with 8 bases between them. The germline V gene has CDR1 GTSNPN and CDR2 SVGIG (reference sequence). CDR3 length equals 12 residues. The CDR3 region has the DNA TGTGCCTGGAGTGTAACAGCTTATGAGCAGTTCTTC. It translates to CAWSVTAYEQFF. Full variable domain (rest looked up from reference TRBV30 and TRBJ2-1): SQTIHQWPATLVQPVGSPLSLECTVEGTSNPNLYWYRQAAGRGLQLLFYSVGIGQISSEVPQNLSASRPQDRQFILSSKKLLLSDSGFYLCAWSVTAYEQFFGPGTRLTVL.